This T cell receptor (beta chain) was sequenced during a study of OX40 agonist ivuxolimab in advanced cancers. Study-level information: Intravenous ivuxolimab was administered to patients every 2 weeks at 0.01 to 10 mg/kg. Study-level results: Low normalized clonal expansion also occurred in some nonresponding patients.

Germline V gene sequence: CDR1 SGHRS, CDR2 YFSETQ. Deletions cut 0 bases from V and 1 base from J, with 10 bases between. The CDR3 totals 15 residues. About this clone itself: Its specificity is unknown. Within the sample, other DNA sequences also encode this same CDR3.

Profiled with immunoSEQ multiplex PCR; TCRdb holds only in-frame clones, not every one. The sample consists of tens of thousands of clones, around 80% of them appearing once. The TCR sequence derives from an adult with an advanced solid tumor such as melanoma, head and neck, liver or kidney cancer. The chain is built from TRBV5-1 and TRBJ1-1; unclear D gene. The source material was CD4+ or CD8+ T cells sorted from blood, sampled in a trial of the OX40 agonist ivuxolimab. As DNA, the CDR3 is TGCGCCAGCAGCTTGGATGGCAGACCGAACACTGAAGCTTTCTTT. This gives the protein CASSLDGRPNTEAFF.